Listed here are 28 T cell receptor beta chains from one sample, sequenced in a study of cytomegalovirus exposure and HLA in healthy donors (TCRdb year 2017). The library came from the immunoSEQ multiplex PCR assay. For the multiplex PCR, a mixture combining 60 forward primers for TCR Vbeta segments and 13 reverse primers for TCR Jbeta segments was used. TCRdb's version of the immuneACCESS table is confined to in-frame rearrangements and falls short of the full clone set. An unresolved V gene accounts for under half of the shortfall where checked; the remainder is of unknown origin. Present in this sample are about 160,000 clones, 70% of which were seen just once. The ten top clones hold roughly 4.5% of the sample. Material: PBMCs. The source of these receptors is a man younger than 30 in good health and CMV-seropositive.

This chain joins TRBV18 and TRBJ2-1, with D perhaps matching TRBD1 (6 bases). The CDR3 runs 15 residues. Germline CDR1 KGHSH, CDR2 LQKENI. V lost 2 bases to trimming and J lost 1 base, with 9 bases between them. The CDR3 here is CASSPIQGSYNEQFF. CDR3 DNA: TGTGCCAGCTCACCAATCCAGGGGTCCTACAATGAGCAGTTCTTC.

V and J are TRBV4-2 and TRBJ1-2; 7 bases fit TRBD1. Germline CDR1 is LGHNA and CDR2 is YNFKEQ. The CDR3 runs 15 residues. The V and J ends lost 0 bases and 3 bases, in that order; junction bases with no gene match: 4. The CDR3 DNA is TGTGCCAGCAGCCAAGATCGAGGGGGCGACTATGGCTACACCTTC. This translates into CASSQDRGGDYGYTF.

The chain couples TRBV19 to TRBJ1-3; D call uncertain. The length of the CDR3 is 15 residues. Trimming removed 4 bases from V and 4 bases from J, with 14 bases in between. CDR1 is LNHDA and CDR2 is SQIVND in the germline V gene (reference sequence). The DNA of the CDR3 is TGTGCCAGTAGTACCACCAACAGACCAGGAAACACCATATATTTT. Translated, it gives CASSTTNRPGNTIYF.

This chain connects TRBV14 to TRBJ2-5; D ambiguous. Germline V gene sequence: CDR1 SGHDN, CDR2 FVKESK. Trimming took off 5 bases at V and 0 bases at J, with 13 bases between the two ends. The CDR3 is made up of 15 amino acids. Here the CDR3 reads CASSSLQWYQETQYF. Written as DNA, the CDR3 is TGTGCCAGCAGCTCACTCCAATGGTACCAAGAGACCCAGTACTTC. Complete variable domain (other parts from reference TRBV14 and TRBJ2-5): EAGVTQFPSHSVIEKGQTVTLRCDPISGHDNLYWYRRVMGKEIKFLLHFVKESKQDESGMPNNRFLAERTGGTYSTLKVQPAELEDSGVYFCASSSLQWYQETQYFGPGTRLLVL.

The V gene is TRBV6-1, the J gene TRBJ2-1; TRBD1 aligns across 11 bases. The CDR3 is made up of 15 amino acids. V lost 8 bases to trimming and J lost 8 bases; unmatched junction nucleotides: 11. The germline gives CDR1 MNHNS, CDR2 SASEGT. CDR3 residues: CASSFGTGGSDEQFF. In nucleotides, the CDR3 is TGTGCCAGCTCCTTTGGGACAGGGGGTTCCGATGAGCAGTTCTTC.

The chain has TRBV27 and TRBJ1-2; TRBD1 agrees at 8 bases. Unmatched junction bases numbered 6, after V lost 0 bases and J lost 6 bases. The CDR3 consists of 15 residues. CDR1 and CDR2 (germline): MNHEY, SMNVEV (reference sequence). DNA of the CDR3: TGTGCCAGCAGTTTATCACCGACAGGGGTCGATGGCTACACCTTC. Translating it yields CASSLSPTGVDGYTF.

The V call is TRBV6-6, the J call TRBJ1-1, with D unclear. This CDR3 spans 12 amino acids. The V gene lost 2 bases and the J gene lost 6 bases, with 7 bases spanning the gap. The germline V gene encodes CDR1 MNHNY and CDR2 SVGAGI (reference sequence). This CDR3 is CASSYGLSEAFF. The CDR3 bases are TGTGCCAGCAGTTACGGACTTTCTGAAGCTTTCTTT.

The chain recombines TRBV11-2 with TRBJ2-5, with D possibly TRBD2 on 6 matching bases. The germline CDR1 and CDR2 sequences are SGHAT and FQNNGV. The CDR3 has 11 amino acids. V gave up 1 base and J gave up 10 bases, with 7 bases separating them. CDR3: CASSLGLGQYF. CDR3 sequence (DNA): TGTGCCAGCAGCTTAGGACTAGGCCAGTACTTC.

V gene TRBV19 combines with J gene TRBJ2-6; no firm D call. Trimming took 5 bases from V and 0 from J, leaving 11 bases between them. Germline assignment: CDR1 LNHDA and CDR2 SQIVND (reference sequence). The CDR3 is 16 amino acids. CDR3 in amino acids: CASSPLRTSGANVLTF. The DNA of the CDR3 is TGTGCCAGTAGTCCCCTAAGAACCTCTGGGGCCAACGTCCTGACTTTC. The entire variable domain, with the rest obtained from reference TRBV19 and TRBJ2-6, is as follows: DGGITQSPKYLFRKEGQNVTLSCEQNLNHDAMYWYRQDPGQGLRLIYYSQIVNDFQKGDIAEGYSVSREKKESFPLTVTSAQKNPTAFYLCASSPLRTSGANVLTFGAGSRLTVL.

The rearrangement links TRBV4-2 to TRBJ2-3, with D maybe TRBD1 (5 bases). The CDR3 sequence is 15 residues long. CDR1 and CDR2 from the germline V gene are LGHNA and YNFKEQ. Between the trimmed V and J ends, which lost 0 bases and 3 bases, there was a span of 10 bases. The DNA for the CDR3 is TGTGCCAGCAGCCAAGATTCAGGGATGACAGATACGCAGTATTTT. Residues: CASSQDSGMTDTQYF.

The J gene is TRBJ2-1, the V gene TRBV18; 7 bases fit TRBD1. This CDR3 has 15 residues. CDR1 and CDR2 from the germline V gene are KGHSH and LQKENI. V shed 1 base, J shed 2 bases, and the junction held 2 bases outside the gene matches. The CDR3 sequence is CASSPRDSPYNEQFF. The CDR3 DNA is TGTGCCAGCTCACCACGGGACAGCCCCTACAATGAGCAGTTCTTC.

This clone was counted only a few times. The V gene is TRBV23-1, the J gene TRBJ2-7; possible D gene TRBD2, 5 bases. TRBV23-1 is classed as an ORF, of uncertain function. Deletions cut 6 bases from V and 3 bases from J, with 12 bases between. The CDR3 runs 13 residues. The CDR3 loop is CASRPNGNYEQYV. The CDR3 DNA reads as TGCGCCAGCAGACCTAACGGGAACTACGAGCAGTACGTC.

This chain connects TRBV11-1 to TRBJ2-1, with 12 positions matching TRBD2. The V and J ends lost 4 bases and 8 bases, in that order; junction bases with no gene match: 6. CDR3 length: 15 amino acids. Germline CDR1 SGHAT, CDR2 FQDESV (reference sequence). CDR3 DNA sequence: TGTGCCAGCAGCTCCCTAGCGGGAGGGCCGGATGAGCAGTTCTTC. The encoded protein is CASSSLAGGPDEQFF.

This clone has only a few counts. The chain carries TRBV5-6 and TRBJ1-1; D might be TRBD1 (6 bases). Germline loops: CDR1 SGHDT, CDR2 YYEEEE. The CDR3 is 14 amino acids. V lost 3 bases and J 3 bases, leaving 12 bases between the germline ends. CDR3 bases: TGTGCCAGCAGCTGGGGGACATACGACACTGAAGCTTTCTTT. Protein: CASSWGTYDTEAFF.

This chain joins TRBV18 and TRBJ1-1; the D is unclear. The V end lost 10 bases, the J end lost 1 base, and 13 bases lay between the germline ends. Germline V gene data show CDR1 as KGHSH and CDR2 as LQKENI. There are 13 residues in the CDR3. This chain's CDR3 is CATQPVENTEAFF. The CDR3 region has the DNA TGTGCCACCCAACCCGTAGAGAACACTGAAGCTTTCTTT.

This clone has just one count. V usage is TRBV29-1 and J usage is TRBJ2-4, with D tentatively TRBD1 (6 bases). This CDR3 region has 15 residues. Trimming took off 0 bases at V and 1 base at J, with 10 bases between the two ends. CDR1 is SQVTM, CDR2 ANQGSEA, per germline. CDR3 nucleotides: TGCAGCGTTGAAGAAGGGGGTAGGGCCAAAAACATTCAGTACTTC. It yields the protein CSVEEGGRAKNIQYF.

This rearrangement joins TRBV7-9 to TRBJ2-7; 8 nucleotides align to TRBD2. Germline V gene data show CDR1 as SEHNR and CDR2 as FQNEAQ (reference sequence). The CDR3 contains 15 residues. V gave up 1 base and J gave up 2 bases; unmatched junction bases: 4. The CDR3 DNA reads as TGTGCCAGCAGCTTAGGCAGCGGGAGTGCCTACGAGCAGTACGTC. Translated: CASSLGSGSAYEQYV.

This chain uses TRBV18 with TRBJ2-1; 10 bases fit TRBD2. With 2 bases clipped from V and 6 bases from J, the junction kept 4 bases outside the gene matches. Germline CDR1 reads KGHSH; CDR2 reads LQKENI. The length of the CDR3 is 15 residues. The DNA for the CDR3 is TGTGCCAGCTCACCAACTAGCGGGGAAGGCAATGAGCAGTTCTTC. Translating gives CASSPTSGEGNEQFF.

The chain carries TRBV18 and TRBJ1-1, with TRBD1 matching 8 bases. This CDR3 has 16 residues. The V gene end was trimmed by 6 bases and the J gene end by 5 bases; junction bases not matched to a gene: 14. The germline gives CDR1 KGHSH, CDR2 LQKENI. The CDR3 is CASSLERFRGRTEAFF. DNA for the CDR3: TGTGCCAGCTCCCTTGAAAGGTTCAGGGGGCGGACTGAAGCTTTCTTT. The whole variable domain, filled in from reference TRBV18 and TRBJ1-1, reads NAGVMQNPRHLVRRRGQEARLRCSPMKGHSHVYWYRQLPEEGLKFMVYLQKENIIDESGMPKERFSAEFPKEGPSILRIQQVVRGDSAAYFCASSLERFRGRTEAFFGQGTRLTVV.

The CDR3: CASSESPAFSQYV. As DNA, the CDR3 is TGTGCCAGCAGTGAGAGTCCCGCTTTTTCACAGTACGTC. This chain uses TRBV6-1 with TRBJ2-7, with unresolved D. The germline V gene has CDR1 MNHNS and CDR2 SASEGT. Trimming stripped 3 bases from V and 10 bases from J, with 16 bases between. CDR3 length: 13 amino acids.

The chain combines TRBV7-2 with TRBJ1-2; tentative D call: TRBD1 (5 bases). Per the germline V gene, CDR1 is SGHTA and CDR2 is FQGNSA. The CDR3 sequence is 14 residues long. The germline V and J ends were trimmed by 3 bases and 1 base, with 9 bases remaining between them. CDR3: CASSFPGVNYGYTF. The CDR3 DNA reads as TGTGCCAGCAGCTTTCCGGGGGTTAACTATGGCTACACCTTC.

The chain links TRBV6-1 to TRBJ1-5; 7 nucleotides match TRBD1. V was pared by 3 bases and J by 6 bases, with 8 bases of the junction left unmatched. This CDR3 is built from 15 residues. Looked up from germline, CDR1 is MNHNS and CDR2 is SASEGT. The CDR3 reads CASSESGTASQPQHF. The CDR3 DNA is TGTGCCAGCAGTGAGTCAGGGACAGCCTCTCAGCCCCAGCATTTT.

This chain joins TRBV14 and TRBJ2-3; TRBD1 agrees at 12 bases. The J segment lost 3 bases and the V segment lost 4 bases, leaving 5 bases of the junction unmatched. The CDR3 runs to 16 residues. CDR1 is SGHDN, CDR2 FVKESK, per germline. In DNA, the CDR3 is TGTGCCAGCAGCCCGGGGACAGGGGGCAGGACAGATACGCAGTATTTT. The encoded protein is CASSPGTGGRTDTQYF. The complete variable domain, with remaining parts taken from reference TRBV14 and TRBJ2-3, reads EAGVTQFPSHSVIEKGQTVTLRCDPISGHDNLYWYRRVMGKEIKFLLHFVKESKQDESGMPNNRFLAERTGGTYSTLKVQPAELEDSGVYFCASSPGTGGRTDTQYFGPGTRLTVL.

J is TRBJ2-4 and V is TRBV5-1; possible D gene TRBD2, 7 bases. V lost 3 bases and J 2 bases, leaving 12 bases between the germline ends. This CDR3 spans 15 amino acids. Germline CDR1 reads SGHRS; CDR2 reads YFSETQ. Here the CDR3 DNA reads TGCGCCAGCAGCTGGGGGGGCGCATCCAAAAACATTCAGTACTTC. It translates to CASSWGGASKNIQYF. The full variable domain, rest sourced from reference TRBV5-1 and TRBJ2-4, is KAGVTQTPRYLIKTRGQQVTLSCSPISGHRSVSWYQQTPGQGLQFLFEYFSETQRNKGNFPGRFSGRQFSNSRSEMNVSTLELGDSALYLCASSWGGASKNIQYFGAGTRLSVL.

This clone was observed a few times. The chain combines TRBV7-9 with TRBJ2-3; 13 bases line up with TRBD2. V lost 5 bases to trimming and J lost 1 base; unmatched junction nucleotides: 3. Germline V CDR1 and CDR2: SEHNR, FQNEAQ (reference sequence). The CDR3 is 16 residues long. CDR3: CASSIGTSGGTDTQYF. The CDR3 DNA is TGTGCCAGCAGCATCGGGACTAGCGGGGGCACAGATACGCAGTATTTT. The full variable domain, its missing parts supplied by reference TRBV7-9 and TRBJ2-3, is DTGVSQNPRHKITKRGQNVTFRCDPISEHNRLYWYRQTLGQGPEFLTYFQNEAQLEKSRLLSDRFSAERPKGSFSTLEIQRTEQGDSAMYLCASSIGTSGGTDTQYFGPGTRLTVL.

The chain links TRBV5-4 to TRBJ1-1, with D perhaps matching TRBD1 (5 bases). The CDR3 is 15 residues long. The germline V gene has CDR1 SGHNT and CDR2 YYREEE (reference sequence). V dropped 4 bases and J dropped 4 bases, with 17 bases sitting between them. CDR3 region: CASSPGGERGTEAFF. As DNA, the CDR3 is TGTGCCAGCAGCCCCGGGGGGGAGCGAGGCACTGAAGCTTTCTTT.

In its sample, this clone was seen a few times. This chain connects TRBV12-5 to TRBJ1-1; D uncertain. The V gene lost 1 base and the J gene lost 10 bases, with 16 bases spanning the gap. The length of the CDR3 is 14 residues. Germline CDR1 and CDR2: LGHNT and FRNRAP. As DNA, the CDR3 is TGTGCTAGTGGTTTGGATGGTATGGCAGGCCCAGCTTTCTTT. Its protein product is CASGLDGMAGPAFF. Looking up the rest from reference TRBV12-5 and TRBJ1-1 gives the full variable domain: DARVTQTPRHKVTEMGQEVTMRCQPILGHNTVFWYRQTMMQGLELLAYFRNRAPLDDSGMPKDRFSAEMPDATLATLKIQPSEPRDSAVYFCASGLDGMAGPAFFGQGTRLTVV.

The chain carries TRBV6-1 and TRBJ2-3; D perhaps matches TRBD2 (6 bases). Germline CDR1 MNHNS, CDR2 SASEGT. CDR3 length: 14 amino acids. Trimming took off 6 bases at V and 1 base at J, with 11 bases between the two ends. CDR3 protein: CASRRDFRTDTQYF. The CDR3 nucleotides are TGTGCCAGCAGAAGGGACTTTCGCACAGATACGCAGTATTTT.